Listed below are T cell receptor beta chains from one sample, sequenced in a study of human T cells and chemical hapten exposure. TCRdb analysed the RACE reads with MiXCR anew, one entry per CDR3 protein. The sample yields some 180,000 distinct CDR3 sequences, about a fifth seen once. The sample here was whole blood, taken in connection with sensitization to the hapten diphenylcyclopropenone (DPC). Every receptor here comes from a woman between 50 and 59 years old with alopecia areata. Some clones in this sample may be carry-over from other donors' samples. Both conserved end residues are part of each CDR3. A D gene is named only where the DNA matches it firmly. Not every row has a clone size; where given, it reads once, few, many or a size class.

j_gene	d_gene	v_gene	abundance	CDR3nt	CDR3aa
TRBJ2-7	-	TRBV10-3	few	TGTGCCATCAGCGATACTAACTACGAGCAGTACTTC	CAISDTNYEQYF
TRBJ2-5	-	TRBV20-1	-	TGCAGTGCTAGAGATCACGGGAACCAAGAGACCCAGTACTTC	CSARDHGNQETQYF
TRBJ2-5	-	TRBV29-1	-	-	CSVGAGTGAF
TRBJ1-1	TRBD1	TRBV6-5	-	TGTGCCAGCAGTTACGTAGGCAGGGGGGCCTTCGACACTGAAGCTTTCTTT	CASSYVGRGAFDTEAFF
TRBJ2-3	TRBD2	TRBV20-1	few	TGCAGTGCCAGACTAGCGGGAGTAGATACGCAGTATTTT	CSARLAGVDTQYF
TRBJ1-5	TRBD1	TRBV12-3/TRBV12-4	-	TGTGCCAGCAGTAAGAGAGGAGCCGCTCCGGGACAGGGTTACAATCAGCCCCAGCATTTT	CASSKRGAAPGQGYNQPQHF
TRBJ2-3	-	TRBV24-1	few	TGTGCCACCAGTGATTCTTCGGAACGGTTCACAGATACGCAGTATTTT	CATSDSSERFTDTQYF
TRBJ2-7	TRBD2	TRBV7-8	few	TGTGCCAGCAGCCGTCGTAGCGGGCGCGACTCCTACGAGCAGTACTTC	CASSRRSGRDSYEQYF
TRBJ1-5	-	TRBV27	once	TGTGCCAGCAGTTTTTCCAGGGATAGCAATCAGCCCCAGCATTTT	CASSFSRDSNQPQHF
TRBJ1-2	-	TRBV12-3/TRBV12-4	-	TGTGCCAGCAGTTTATCGGCAGGGGTGAGCTATGGCTACACCTTC	CASSLSAGVSYGYTF
TRBJ2-7	TRBD2	TRBV7-2	few	TGTGCCAGCAGCCCAAGACTAGCGGGAGCGGGAGAGCAGTACTTC	CASSPRLAGAGEQYF
TRBJ1-1	-	TRBV6-5	-	TGTGCCAGCAGCTCCTTGGGCAGGGCAAGGACTGAAGCTTTCTTT	CASSSLGRARTEAFF
TRBJ2-5	-	TRBV2	few	TGTGCCAGCAGTATTCCTGGGGGCCTACAAGAGACCCAGTACTTC	CASSIPGGLQETQYF
TRBJ2-7	-	TRBV20-1	few	TGCAGTGCTAGCGGGACGAGGGGGGAGCAGTACTTC	CSASGTRGEQYF
TRBJ1-6	-	TRBV27	-	TGTGCCAGCAATCGGGCTCCCGGCTATAATTCACCCCTCCACTTT	CASNRAPGYNSPLHF
TRBJ1-2	-	TRBV29-1	-	TGCAGCGTTGAAGTGAACGGGGTAACGGGCTACACCTTC	CSVEVNGVTGYTF
TRBJ1-1	TRBD1	TRBV20-1	-	TGCAGTGCCCCCGACGGCTCAGGGGGCACTGAAGCTTTCTTT	CSAPDGSGGTEAFF
TRBJ1-1	-	TRBV20-1	-	TGCAGTGCTAGAGATTATCAGGCCCCTGAGAACACTGAAGCTTTCTTT	CSARDYQAPENTEAFF
TRBJ2-3	-	TRBV5-1	few	TGCGCCAGCAGCTTGATGACAAGTTTTCAATCGGATACGCAGTATTTT	CASSLMTSFQSDTQYF
TRBJ2-3	-	TRBV6-1	-	TGTGCCAGCAGTGAAGCAGGGGCTCGCACAGATACGCAGTATTTT	CASSEAGARTDTQYF
TRBJ2-5	TRBD2	TRBV7-8	-	TGTGCCAGCAGCCTCGGACTAGCGGGGAAGGAGACCCAGTACTTC	CASSLGLAGKETQYF
TRBJ1-3	-	TRBV7-2	few	TGTGCCAGCAGCTTAACTCACCGCAGGGGTGGAAACACCATATATTTT	CASSLTHRRGGNTIYF
TRBJ2-2	-	TRBV4-1	-	TGCGCCAGCAGCCAAGAGCCGGGGTTCGCCGGGGAGCTGTTTTTT	CASSQEPGFAGELFF
TRBJ2-3	-	TRBV29-1	few	TGCAGCGTCCAATCCGCGGCCACAGATACGCAGTATTTT	CSVQSAATDTQYF
TRBJ2-7	-	TRBV5-6	few	TGTGCCAGCAGCTTTCTCCTTGGAGGACCCTCCTACGAGCAGTACTTC	CASSFLLGGPSYEQYF
TRBJ2-3	-	TRBV12-5	-	TGTGCTAGTGGCCTCAGCACAGATACGCAGTATTTT	CASGLSTDTQYF
TRBJ2-3	-	TRBV29-1	few	TGCAGCGTCCTAGACTGGAGCACAGATACGCAGTATTTT	CSVLDWSTDTQYF
TRBJ2-5	TRBD2	TRBV4-2	-	TGTGCCAGCAGCCAAGTTCCTAGCGGGGATGAATACCAAGAGACCCAGTACTTC	CASSQVPSGDEYQETQYF
TRBJ2-7	-	TRBV3-1	-	TGTGCCAGCAGCCAGGGGGTCACCGAGCAGTACTTC	CASSQGVTEQYF
TRBJ1-1	TRBD1	TRBV9	few	TGTGCCAGCAGCGGCTCAGGGGGCGGCCCGAACACTGAAGCTTTCTTT	CASSGSGGGPNTEAFF
TRBJ1-1	-	TRBV7-9	many	TGTGCCAGCAACGGGGGGGGGGTAGGAGCTTTCTTT	CASNGGGVGAFF
TRBJ2-7	TRBD2	TRBV19	-	TGTGCCAGTAGTTCGGGAGGGTTAACCCACGAGCAGTACTTC	CASSSGGLTHEQYF
TRBJ2-1	TRBD2	TRBV12-3/TRBV12-4	few	TGTGCCAGCAGTTCTAGCGGATACAATGAGCAGTTCTTC	CASSSSGYNEQFF
TRBJ2-7	-	TRBV7-9	-	TGTGCCAGCAGCTTAGTTTCCTGGTCAGGAACGATGGGGTCCTACGAGCAGTACTTC	CASSLVSWSGTMGSYEQYF
TRBJ1-5	-	TRBV29-1	few	TGCAGCGTTGCCAGCACTGATAGCAATCAGCCCCAGCATTTT	CSVASTDSNQPQHF
TRBJ2-3	TRBD2	TRBV18	few	TGTGCCAGCTCACCCGCGGGAGACGATACGCAGTATTTT	CASSPAGDDTQYF
TRBJ2-5	-	TRBV7-9	few	TGTGCCAGCAGCTTGTTACTTGAGACCCAGTACTTC	CASSLLLETQYF
TRBJ1-1	-	TRBV29-1	-	TGCAGCGTTGCTCATGGGGACACTGAAGCTTTCTTT	CSVAHGDTEAFF
TRBJ2-2	TRBD2	TRBV5-6	-	TGTGCCAGCAGCTTGGGGGGGGGAGACGCGAACACCGGGGAGCTGTTTTTT	CASSLGGGDANTGELFF
TRBJ1-2	-	TRBV7-2	few	TGTGCCAGCAGCAGCGGGGCTGACTATGGCTACACCTTC	CASSSGADYGYTF